One sample yielded the 17 T cell receptor beta chains listed below, sequenced in a study of response to subunit inactivated influenza vaccine. Via MiXCR, TCRdb re-called the RT-PCR reads, giving one row per CDR3 protein. Here the sample spans around 710,000 distinct CDR3 sequences, approximately 15% being singletons. The sequenced sample was PBMCs from blood, obtained roughly 15 days before vaccination. These receptors were collected from a man aged 45-65 years who received an inactivated influenza vaccine.

Only a few counts were recorded for this clonotype. The chain is built from TRBV7-2 and TRBJ2-7; 13 bases fit TRBD2. Germline V gives CDR1 SGHTA, CDR2 FQGNSA. Unmatched junction bases numbered 9, after V lost 5 bases and J lost 2 bases. The CDR3 spans 17 residues. The CDR3 sequence is CASSRGLAGAHPYEQYF. CDR3 sequence (DNA): TGTGCCAGCAGCCGAGGACTAGCGGGAGCCCACCCCTACGAGCAGTACTTC.

This clonotype has a count of ten or more. The rearrangement uses TRBV12-3 or TRBV12-4 and TRBJ2-7; D remains ambiguous. This CDR3 has 13 residues. The germline V and J ends were trimmed by 3 bases and 3 bases, with 9 bases remaining between them. The CDR3 region has the DNA TGTGCCAGCAGTTTTAAGGCCAGCTACGAGCAGTACTTC. It specifies CASSFKASYEQYF.

This clonotype was seen more than once but under ten times. The rearrangement joins TRBV6-5 to TRBJ2-7; no clear D gene. The CDR3 has 12 residues. Germline loops: CDR1 MNHEY, CDR2 SVGAGI. V lost 0 bases, J lost 6 bases, and 6 bases lay in between. The CDR3 nucleotides are TGTGCCAGCAGTTACTCGGGGTCCGAGCAGTACTTC. Translating gives CASSYSGSEQYF.

CDR3 nucleotide sequence: TGTGCCAGCAGTCCCCACGAAGGGAGGTCTGGGGCCAACGTCCTGACTTTC. Translated, it gives CASSPHEGRSGANVLTF. V is TRBV27 and J is TRBJ2-6, with D perhaps matching TRBD2 (6 bases). V lost 5 bases to trimming and J lost 1 base, with 15 bases between them. The CDR3 contains 17 residues. CDR1 is MNHEY, CDR2 SMNVEV, per germline (reference sequence).

The chain recombines TRBV30 with TRBJ1-2; D not certain. The CDR3 extends over 14 amino acids. CDR1 is GTSNPN and CDR2 is SVGIG in the germline V gene (reference sequence). Trimming took off 1 base at V and 4 bases at J, with 13 bases between the two ends. The CDR3 DNA follows: TGTGCCTGGAGTGCCCCGCAAGATCTCTATGGCTACACCTTC. Encoded protein: CAWSAPQDLYGYTF.

The sample holds many counts of this clonotype. V is TRBV10-3 and J is TRBJ1-1; D possibly corresponds to TRBD1 (5 bases). Germline V gene lookup returns CDR1 ENHRY and CDR2 SYGVKD. The CDR3 runs 14 residues. V gave up 2 bases and J gave up 0 bases, with 7 bases separating them. In DNA form, the CDR3 reads TGTGCCATCAGTGAGACAGGAATGAACACTGAAGCTTTCTTT. Its protein product is CAISETGMNTEAFF.

In this sample, this clonotype turned up a few times. The chain couples TRBV12-5 to TRBJ2-3; D remains ambiguous. The CDR3 is 13 amino acids. CDR1 and CDR2 (germline): LGHNT, FRNRAP. Trimming removed 1 base from V and 2 bases from J, with 4 bases in between. Written as DNA, the CDR3 is TGTGCTAGTGGTTTGGCCTACACAGATACGCAGTATTTT. It specifies CASGLAYTDTQYF.

This clonotype was found a few times. The chain carries TRBV15 and TRBJ2-7; D remains unclear. The germline CDR1 and CDR2 sequences are LNHNV and YYDKDF (reference sequence). There are 13 residues in the CDR3. V shed 6 bases and J shed 2 bases, with 11 bases lying between them. The CDR3 DNA is TGTGCCACCAGAAACGGTGGGGCCTACGAGCAGTACTTC. Amino acids: CATRNGGAYEQYF.

This clonotype was detected ten times or more. The chain combines TRBV12-3 or TRBV12-4 with TRBJ2-2; D is uncertain. V dropped 3 bases and J dropped 7 bases, with 15 bases sitting between them. The CDR3 length is 15 residues. The CDR3 reads CASSLFPPGNGELFF. In nucleotides, the CDR3 is TGTGCCAGCAGTTTGTTTCCACCGGGTAACGGGGAGCTGTTTTTT.

This chain links TRBV4-3 with TRBJ1-4; D is unclear. CDR1 LGHNA and CDR2 YSLEER come from the germline V gene. Trimming stripped 8 bases from V and 3 bases from J, with 16 bases between. This CDR3 has 15 amino acids. This chain's CDR3 is CASSPEGGANEKLFF. CDR3 coding DNA: TGCGCCAGCTCTCCAGAGGGCGGGGCTAATGAAAAACTGTTTTTT.

This chain links TRBV20-1 with TRBJ2-4; D gene ambiguous. The V and J ends lost 5 bases and 2 bases respectively, with 13 bases between them. CDR3 length equals 14 residues. Germline V CDR1 and CDR2: DFQATT, SNEGSKA (reference sequence). CDR3 residues: CSALGEGSKNIQYF. The DNA of the CDR3 is TGCAGTGCTTTGGGTGAAGGATCCAAAAACATTCAGTACTTC.

V gene TRBV7-9 combines with J gene TRBJ2-2; 8 bases are a match to TRBD1. Trimming removed 5 bases from V and 6 bases from J; junction bases left unmatched: 11. Germline lookup yields CDR1 SEHNR and CDR2 FQNEAQ (reference sequence). The CDR3 is 16 residues long. CDR3 nucleotide sequence: TGTGCCAGCAGCCGCCCCGGTGGACAGGGTCCCGGGGAGCTGTTTTTT. Its protein product is CASSRPGGQGPGELFF.

V is TRBV14 and J is TRBJ2-3; D gene uncertain. Germline assignment: CDR1 SGHDN and CDR2 FVKESK. The V and J ends lost 3 bases and 3 bases respectively, with 19 bases between them. CDR3 size: 17 residues. The chain's CDR3 is CASSQTTGLPYTDTQYF. The CDR3 nucleotides are TGTGCCAGCAGCCAGACAACCGGGCTCCCCTATACAGATACGCAGTATTTT.

The rearrangement joins TRBV3-1 to TRBJ1-1, with TRBD1 identical over 8 bases. V trimming: 1 base; J trimming: 6 bases; junction bases outside the gene matches: 4. The germline CDR1 and CDR2 sequences are LGHDT and YNNKEL (reference sequence). The length of the CDR3 is 14 residues. In DNA, the CDR3 is TGTGCCAGCAGCCAAGGACAGGGGCGGGCTGAAGCTTTCTTT. Its translation: CASSQGQGRAEAFF.

This clonotype was observed a few times. The gene calls are TRBV29-1 and TRBJ2-3, with D perhaps matching TRBD2 (7 bases). The CDR3 sequence is 15 residues long. Germline CDR1 SQVTM, CDR2 ANQGSEA. Trimming shortened V by 6 bases and J by 8 bases, and 24 bases separated the two germline ends. CDR3 in amino acids: CSVWTTGGHQLTQYF. The CDR3 nucleotides read TGCAGCGTCTGGACTACCGGGGGGCATCAGCTTACGCAGTATTTT.

The rearrangement joins TRBV21-1 to TRBJ1-3; the table gives TRBD1 as D, unverified against the DNA. TRBV21-1 is deemed a pseudogene. The CDR3 is made up of 17 amino acids. The CDR3 loop reads CASTIPGGGSAGNTIYF. CDR3 nucleotide sequence: TGTGCCAGCACCATACCCGGGGGAGGATCGGCTGGAAACACCATATATTTT.

In its sample, this clonotype was seen a few times. This rearrangement joins TRBV21-1 to TRBJ2-3; no check of the table's D call, TRBD2, against the DNA was made. TRBV21-1 is flagged as a pseudogene. The CDR3 consists of 19 residues. The CDR3 DNA sequence: TGTGCCAGCAGCAATTACCGACTAGCGGGGGGGCCAGGCACAGATACGCAGTATTTT. Its translation is CASSNYRLAGGPGTDTQYF.